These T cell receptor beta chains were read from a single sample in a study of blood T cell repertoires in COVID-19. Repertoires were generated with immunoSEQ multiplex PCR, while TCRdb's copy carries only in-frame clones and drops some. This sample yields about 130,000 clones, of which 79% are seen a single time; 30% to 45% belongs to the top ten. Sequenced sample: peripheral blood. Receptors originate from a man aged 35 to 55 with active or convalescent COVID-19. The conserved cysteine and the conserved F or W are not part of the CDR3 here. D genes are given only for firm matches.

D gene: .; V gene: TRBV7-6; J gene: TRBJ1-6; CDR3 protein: ASSLGTSNSPLH
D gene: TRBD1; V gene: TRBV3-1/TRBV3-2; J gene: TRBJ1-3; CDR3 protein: ASSQWGQESGNTIY
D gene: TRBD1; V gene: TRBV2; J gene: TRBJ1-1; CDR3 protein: ASGGTGRITEAF
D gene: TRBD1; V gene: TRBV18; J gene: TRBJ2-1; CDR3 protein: ASSPWDRGGLYNEQF
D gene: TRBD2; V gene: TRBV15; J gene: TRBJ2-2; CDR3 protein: ATSRDSASGGITGELF
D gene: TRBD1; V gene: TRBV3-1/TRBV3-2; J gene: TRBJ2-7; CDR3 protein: ASSRGRGHGEQY
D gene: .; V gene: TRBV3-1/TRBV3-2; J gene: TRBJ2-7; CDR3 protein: ASSQVDEQY
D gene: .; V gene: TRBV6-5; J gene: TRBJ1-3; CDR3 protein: ASRRTEGNTIY
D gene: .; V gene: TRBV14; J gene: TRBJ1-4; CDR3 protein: ASSPLRGLSEKLF
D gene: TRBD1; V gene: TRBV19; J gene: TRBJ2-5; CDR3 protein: ASSKGTAGAEETQY
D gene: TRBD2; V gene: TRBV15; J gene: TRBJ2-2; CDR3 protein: ATSGDLAGGPSGELF
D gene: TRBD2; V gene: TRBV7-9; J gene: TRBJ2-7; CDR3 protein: ASSSSSGSTYEQY
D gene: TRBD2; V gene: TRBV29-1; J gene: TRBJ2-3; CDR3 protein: SVAGTSGFTDTQY
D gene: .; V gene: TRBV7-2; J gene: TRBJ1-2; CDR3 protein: ASSSSPQGNGYT
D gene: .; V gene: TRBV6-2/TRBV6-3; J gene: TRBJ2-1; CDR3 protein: ASSMGGPGSEQF
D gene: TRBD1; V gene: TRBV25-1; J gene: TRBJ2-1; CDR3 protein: ASSRDRGWIEQF
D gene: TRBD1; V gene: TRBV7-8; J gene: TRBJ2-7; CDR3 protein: ASSLDGTGGLYEQY
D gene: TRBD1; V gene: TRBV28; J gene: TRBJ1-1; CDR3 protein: ASSSPATGGLLNTEAF
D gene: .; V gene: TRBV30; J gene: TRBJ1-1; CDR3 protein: AWRWGRGTEAF
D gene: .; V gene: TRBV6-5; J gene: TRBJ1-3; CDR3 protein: ASQTGGNTIY
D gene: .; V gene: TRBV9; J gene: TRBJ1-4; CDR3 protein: ASSPAWGGSNEKLF
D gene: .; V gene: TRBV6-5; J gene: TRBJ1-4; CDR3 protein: ATQGWEKLF
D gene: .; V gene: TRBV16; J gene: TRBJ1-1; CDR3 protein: ASSQGFQGYTEAF
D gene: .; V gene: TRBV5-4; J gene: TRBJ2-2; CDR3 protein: ASSLQGFPNTGELF
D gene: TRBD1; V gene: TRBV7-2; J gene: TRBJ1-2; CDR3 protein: ASSPQGWGYT
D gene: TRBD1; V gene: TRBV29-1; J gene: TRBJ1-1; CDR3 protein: SVEVWTGRKAEAF
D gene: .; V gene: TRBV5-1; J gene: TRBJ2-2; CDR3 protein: ASSLGPSGSGTGELF
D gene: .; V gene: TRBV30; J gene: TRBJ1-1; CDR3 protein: AWSVVLAGYAF
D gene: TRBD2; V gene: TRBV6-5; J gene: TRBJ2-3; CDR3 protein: ASTRGGDTDTQY
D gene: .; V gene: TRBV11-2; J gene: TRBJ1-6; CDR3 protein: ASSIQENNSPLH
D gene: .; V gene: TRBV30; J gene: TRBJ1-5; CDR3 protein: AWSLARERGGNQPQH
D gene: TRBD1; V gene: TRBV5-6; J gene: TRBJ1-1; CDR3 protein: ASSSHDRVNTEAF
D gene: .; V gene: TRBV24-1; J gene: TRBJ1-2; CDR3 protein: ATSETQGPNNYGYT
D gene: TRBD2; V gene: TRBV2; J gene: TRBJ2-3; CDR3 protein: ARGGLAGADTQY
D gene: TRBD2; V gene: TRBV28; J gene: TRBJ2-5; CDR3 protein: ASSFRAGGETQY
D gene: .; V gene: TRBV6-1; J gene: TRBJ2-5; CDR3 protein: ASSEVPVETQY
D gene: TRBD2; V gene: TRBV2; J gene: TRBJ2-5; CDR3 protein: ASNPSGSISETQY
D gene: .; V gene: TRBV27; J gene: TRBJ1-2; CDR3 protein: ASSLSSGPRHYGYT
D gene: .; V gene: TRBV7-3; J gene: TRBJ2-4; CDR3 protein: ASSFGESLAKNIQY
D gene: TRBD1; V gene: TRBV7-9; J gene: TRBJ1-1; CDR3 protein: ASSRRTGTGGNTEAF
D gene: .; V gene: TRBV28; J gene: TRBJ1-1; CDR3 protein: ASSLPMNTEAF
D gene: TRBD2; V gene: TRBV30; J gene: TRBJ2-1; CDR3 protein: AWNEGAGGWNEQF
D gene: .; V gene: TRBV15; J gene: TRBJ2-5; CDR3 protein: ATSRGTGKETQY
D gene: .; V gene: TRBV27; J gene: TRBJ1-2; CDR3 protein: ASRPSAGLGYGYT
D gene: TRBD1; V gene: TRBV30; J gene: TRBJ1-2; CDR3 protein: AWIPRQGNYGYT
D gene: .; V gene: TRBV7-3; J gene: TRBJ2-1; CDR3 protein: ASSLSAGDEQF
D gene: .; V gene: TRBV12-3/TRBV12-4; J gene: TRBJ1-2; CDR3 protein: ASSLGSGYGYT
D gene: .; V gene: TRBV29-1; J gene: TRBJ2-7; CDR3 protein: SAKLQGNSYYEQY
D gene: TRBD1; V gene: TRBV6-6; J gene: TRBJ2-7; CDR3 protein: ASATGGVYEQY
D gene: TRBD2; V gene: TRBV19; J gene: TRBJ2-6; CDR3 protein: ASSRTSRPPGANVLT
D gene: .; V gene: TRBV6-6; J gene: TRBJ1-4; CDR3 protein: ASSYMRSPPEELF
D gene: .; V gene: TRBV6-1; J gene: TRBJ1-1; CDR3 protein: ASSEGGKAF
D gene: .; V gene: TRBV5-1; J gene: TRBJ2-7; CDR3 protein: ASSFGLSYEQY
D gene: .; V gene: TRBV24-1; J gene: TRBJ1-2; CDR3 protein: ATSAGTTNYGYT
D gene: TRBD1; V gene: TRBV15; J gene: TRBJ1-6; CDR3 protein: ATSRAPPGQGPIVYSPLH
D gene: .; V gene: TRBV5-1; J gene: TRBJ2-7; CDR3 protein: ASSLDREYEQY